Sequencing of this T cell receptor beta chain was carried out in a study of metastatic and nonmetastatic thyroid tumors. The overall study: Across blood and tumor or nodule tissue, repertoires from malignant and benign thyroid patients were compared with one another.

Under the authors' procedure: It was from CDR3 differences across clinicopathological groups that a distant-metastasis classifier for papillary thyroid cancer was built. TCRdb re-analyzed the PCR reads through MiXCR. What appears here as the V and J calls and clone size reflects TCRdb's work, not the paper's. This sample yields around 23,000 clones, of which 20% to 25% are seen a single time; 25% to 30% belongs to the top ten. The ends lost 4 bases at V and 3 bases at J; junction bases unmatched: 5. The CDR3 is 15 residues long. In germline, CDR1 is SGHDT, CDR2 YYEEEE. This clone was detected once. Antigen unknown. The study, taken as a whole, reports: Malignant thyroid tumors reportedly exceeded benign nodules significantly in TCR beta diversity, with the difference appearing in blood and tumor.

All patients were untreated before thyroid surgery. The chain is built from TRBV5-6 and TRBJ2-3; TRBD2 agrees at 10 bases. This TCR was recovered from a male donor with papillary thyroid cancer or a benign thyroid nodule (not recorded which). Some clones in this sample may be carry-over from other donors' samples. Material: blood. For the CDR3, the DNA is TGTGCCAGCAGCGGGAGCGGGAGGGGGACAGATACGCAGTATTTT. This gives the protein CASSGSGRGTDTQYF.